This T cell receptor beta chain stems from a study of T cells after yellow fever vaccination. TCRdb used MiXCR to reprocess the 5' RACE reads, holding one entry per CDR3 protein. The sample includes about 58,000 distinct CDR3 sequences, about 5.2% of them seen just once. The CDR3 length is 16 residues. With V trimmed by 0 bases and J by 0 bases, 2 bases remained unmatched. CDR1 LGHNA and CDR2 YSLEER come from the germline V gene. The specimen was PBMCs, either bulk or a sorted T-cell subset (CD4+, CD8+, memory, or dextramer-sorted; not recorded which), collected on the day of the yellow fever booster vaccination. The genes are TRBV4-3 and TRBJ2-1; TRBD2 matches at 7 bases. This clonotype was obtained from a man aged 18 to 29 who received the YFV17D yellow fever vaccine. The CDR3 sequence is CASSQEGGGSYNEQFF. CDR3 nucleotides: TGCGCCAGCAGCCAAGAAGGCGGGGGCTCCTACAATGAGCAGTTCTTC.